One and the same sample provided the 2 T cell receptor beta chains below, sequenced in a study of blood T cell dynamics during melanoma immunotherapy (dated by TCRdb to the early 2020s). Sample time point, as interpreted from the label and publication: pre-treatment baseline. Library method: the immunoSEQ multiplex PCR assay. TCRdb provides this immuneACCESS table in a form limited to in-frame rearrangements. Some clones are lacking; in checked studies, under half of them reflect an unresolved V gene, and why the rest are absent is not known. This sample has approximately 15,000 clones in its table, and about 82% of those were observed once. The top ten clones comprise roughly 4% of the sample. Sequencing used blood, obtained from a patient treated with checkpoint blockade. All receptors derive from a human donor with melanoma.

This chain uses TRBV2 with TRBJ2-5; TRBD2 agrees at 8 bases. Germline V lookup: CDR1 SNHLY, CDR2 FYNNEI. J lost 1 base, V lost 8 bases, and 6 bases had no gene match. The CDR3 contains 14 residues. Here the CDR3 DNA reads TGTGCCAGCGGGGTAGCGGGAACCCAAGAGACCCAGTACTTC. Encoded protein: CASGVAGTQETQYF.

The chain links TRBV7-9 to TRBJ2-7; 9 positions match TRBD1. J was trimmed by 0 bases and V by 5 bases; bases with no gene match: 8. The CDR3 contains 16 residues. Germline V gene lookup returns CDR1 SEHNR and CDR2 FQNEAQ (reference sequence). The CDR3 sequence: CASSILDRGSSYEQYF. The CDR3 bases are TGTGCCAGCAGCATACTAGACAGGGGGAGCTCCTACGAGCAGTACTTC. The whole variable domain, remainder taken from reference TRBV7-9 and TRBJ2-7, is DTGVSQNPRHKITKRGQNVTFRCDPISEHNRLYWYRQTLGQGPEFLTYFQNEAQLEKSRLLSDRFSAERPKGSFSTLEIQRTEQGDSAMYLCASSILDRGSSYEQYFGPGTRLTVT.